The 23 T cell receptor beta chains reported below all come from one sample, sequenced in a study of blood T cell repertoires in COVID-19. Produced via immunoSEQ multiplex PCR; TCRdb's table is partial and in-frame only. The sample includes a few hundred thousand clones, almost 90% of them seen just once. The sequenced sample was PBMCs or T cells enriched from blood (not recorded which). The origin of the receptors is a woman under 30 with acute COVID-19.

CDR3 DNA sequence: TGTGCCAGCAGCTTCCTGAGCGGGGCCTACGAGCAGTACTTC. Its protein product is CASSFLSGAYEQYF. The J gene is TRBJ2-7, the V gene TRBV13; 7 bases map to TRBD2. Germline CDR1 reads PRHDT; CDR2 reads FYEKMQ (reference sequence). J lost 2 bases, V lost 3 bases, and 4 bases had no gene match. This CDR3 is built from 14 residues.

The chain combines TRBV2 with TRBJ2-3; no clear D gene. The CDR3 extends over 14 amino acids. Trimming took off 10 bases at V and 0 bases at J, with 14 bases between the two ends. Germline V CDR1 and CDR2: SNHLY, FYNNEI. CDR3 amino acids: CAIPVMTSTDTQYF. The CDR3 DNA reads TGTGCCATTCCAGTCATGACTAGCACAGATACGCAGTATTTT.

This clone was seen just once. This CDR3 is also generated by other DNA sequences in the sample. The chain has TRBV9 and TRBJ2-1; 8 bases match TRBD2. Losses at the gene ends were 1 base for V and 0 bases for J; bases not matched to a gene: 3. Germline CDR1 SGDLS, CDR2 YYNGEE. The CDR3 contains 16 residues. The CDR3 DNA reads TGTGCCAGCAGCGTACGAAGCGGGAGCTCCTACAATGAGCAGTTCTTC. Amino acid sequence: CASSVRSGSSYNEQFF. The whole variable domain, remainder taken from reference TRBV9 and TRBJ2-1, is DSGVTQTPKHLITATGQRVTLRCSPRSGDLSVYWYQQSLDQGLQFLIQYYNGEERAKGNILERFSAQQFPDLHSELNLSSLELGDSALYFCASSVRSGSSYNEQFFGPGTRLTVL.

CDR3 region: CASSETVFSEAFF. The CDR3 nucleotides are TGTGCCAGCAGTGAGACAGTCTTCTCTGAAGCTTTCTTT. The genes are TRBV2 and TRBJ1-1, with D tentatively TRBD1 (5 bases). V was pared by 3 bases and J by 6 bases, with 11 bases between. CDR1 is SNHLY, CDR2 FYNNEI, per germline. The length of the CDR3 is 13 residues. The full variable domain, its missing parts supplied by reference TRBV2 and TRBJ1-1, is EPEVTQTPSHQVTQMGQEVILRCVPISNHLYFYWYRQILGQKVEFLVSFYNNEISEKSEIFDDQFSVERPDGSNFTLKIRSTKLEDSAMYFCASSETVFSEAFFGQGTRLTVV.

In the case of this clone: Other DNA sequences within the sample encode an identical CDR3. The genes are TRBV28 and TRBJ1-1, with D unresolved. Per the germline V gene, CDR1 is MDHEN and CDR2 is SYDVKM. Trimming took 3 bases from V and 0 from J, leaving 5 bases between them. CDR3 length: 13 residues. The CDR3 nucleotides read TGTGCCAGCAGTTTTAGTTTGAACACTGAAGCTTTCTTT. Residues: CASSFSLNTEAFF.

This rearrangement joins TRBV6-1 to TRBJ2-3, with D possibly TRBD1 on 5 matching bases. V lost 3 bases and J lost 0, with 10 bases in between. The CDR3 spans 15 residues. Germline V lookup: CDR1 MNHNS, CDR2 SASEGT. The CDR3 DNA reads as TGTGCCAGCAGTGAGGGCCAGGGAAGCACAGATACGCAGTATTTT. Translating it yields CASSEGQGSTDTQYF.

V usage is TRBV5-1 and J usage is TRBJ2-3, with 13 bases matching TRBD2. Trimming at V came to 6 bases and at J to 1 base, leaving 11 bases not matched to a gene. The CDR3 extends over 18 amino acids. Germline loops: CDR1 SGHRS, CDR2 YFSETQ. For the CDR3, the DNA is TGCGCCAGCACCCAACTAGCGGGAGGGCTGGGCGGCACAGATACGCAGTATTTT. Amino acid sequence: CASTQLAGGLGGTDTQYF.

This clone was counted a single time. V usage is TRBV6-6 and J usage is TRBJ1-1, with TRBD1 matching 7 bases. Trimming took 4 bases from V and 0 from J; bases not matched to a gene: 5. The germline V gene has CDR1 MNHNY and CDR2 SVGAGI (reference sequence). The CDR3 consists of 15 residues. The CDR3 DNA reads as TGTGCCAGCAGTTCGCTGGACAGGATGAACACTGAAGCTTTCTTT. Translating gives CASSSLDRMNTEAFF.

V is TRBV23-1 and J is TRBJ1-3; the D is unclear. Being an ORF, TRBV23-1 has a function that is uncertain. CDR3 length: 12 amino acids. Trimming took off 3 bases at V and 4 bases at J, with 4 bases between the two ends. The CDR3 protein is CASSHEGNTIYF. Here the CDR3 DNA reads TGCGCCAGCAGTCACGAGGGAAACACCATATATTTT.

V gene TRBV10-3 combines with J gene TRBJ1-1, with D possibly being TRBD1 (6 bases). Per germline, CDR1 ENHRY and CDR2 SYGVKD. Trimming stripped 11 bases from V and 3 bases from J, with 13 bases between. The CDR3 length is 12 residues. CDR3 DNA: TGTGCCTCAGGGGCGCGAGACACTGAAGCTTTCTTT. This translates into CASGARDTEAFF.

CDR3 amino acids: CASSFTGANSPLHF. For the CDR3, the DNA is TGTGCCAGTAGTTTCACAGGTGCGAATTCACCCCTCCACTTT. The chain employs TRBV19 and TRBJ1-6; maybe TRBD1 (5 bases). V lost 5 bases, J lost 7 bases, and 12 bases lay in between. There are 14 residues in the CDR3. Germline-derived CDR1 and CDR2 are LNHDA and SQIVND (reference sequence).

In its sample, this clone was seen once. The V gene is TRBV29-1, the J gene TRBJ1-1; TRBD1 is a possible D gene (5 bases). The CDR3 length is 13 residues. V lost 3 bases and J lost 9, with 17 bases in between. Germline CDR1 reads SQVTM; CDR2 reads ANQGSEA. CDR3 amino acids: CSVDADQGMQAFF. The DNA for the CDR3 is TGCAGCGTTGACGCTGATCAGGGAATGCAAGCTTTCTTT.

This chain joins TRBV6-1 and TRBJ2-1, with a tentative D call TRBD2 (6 bases). Germline V gene data show CDR1 as MNHNS and CDR2 as SASEGT. CDR3 length: 16 residues. V was trimmed by 0 bases and J by 2 bases, leaving 11 bases between them. This CDR3 reads CASSEAAGGTYNEQFF. CDR3 sequence (DNA): TGTGCCAGCAGTGAAGCAGCCGGCGGGACCTACAATGAGCAGTTCTTC.

This clone has a single count. This chain uses TRBV11-3 with TRBJ2-7, with D possibly being TRBD2 (6 bases). The germline V and J ends were trimmed by 5 bases and 0 bases, with 11 bases remaining between them. Germline V CDR1 and CDR2: SGHNT, YENEEA. This CDR3 is built from 14 residues. Here the CDR3 reads CASSTGGSSYEQYF. The CDR3 DNA reads TGTGCCAGCAGCACAGGAGGGAGCTCCTACGAGCAGTACTTC.

J is TRBJ1-5 and V is TRBV6-5; 8 bases line up with TRBD1. Trimming cost V 6 bases and J 7 bases; bases outside gene matches: 8. Per the germline V gene, CDR1 is MNHEY and CDR2 is SVGAGI. This CDR3 spans 14 amino acids. The CDR3 here is CASSRGQGEQPQHF. The CDR3 DNA reads TGTGCCAGCAGCCGAGGACAGGGTGAACAGCCCCAGCATTTT.

V and J are TRBV10-1 and TRBJ1-3; 7 nucleotides line up with TRBD1. The germline CDR1 and CDR2 sequences are WNHNN and SYGVQD (reference sequence). The CDR3 has 19 amino acids. The V and J ends lost 2 bases and 0 bases, in that order; junction bases with no gene match: 13. CDR3 nucleotide sequence: TGCGCCAGCAGTGAGAAGAGGGGGCGACCTAAATTCTCTGGAAACACCATATATTTT. Translation: CASSEKRGRPKFSGNTIYF.

This clone was seen only once. The chain links TRBV5-1 to TRBJ2-5; TRBD1 might be the D (6 bases). The V end was cut by 4 bases, the J end by 2 bases, with 15 bases between. The CDR3 length is 15 residues. The germline gives CDR1 SGHRS, CDR2 YFSETQ. The chain's CDR3 is CASSSQGTQQETQYF. The CDR3 bases are TGCGCCAGCAGCAGCCAGGGGACACAACAAGAGACCCAGTACTTC. Full variable domain (outside the CDR3, taken from reference TRBV5-1 and TRBJ2-5): KAGVTQTPRYLIKTRGQQVTLSCSPISGHRSVSWYQQTPGQGLQFLFEYFSETQRNKGNFPGRFSGRQFSNSRSEMNVSTLELGDSALYLCASSSQGTQQETQYFGPGTRLLVL.

The chain employs TRBV29-1 and TRBJ1-2, with TRBD1 identical over 8 bases. Trimming removed 6 bases from V and 6 bases from J; junction bases left unmatched: 6. The CDR3 extends over 12 amino acids. Per germline, CDR1 SQVTM and CDR2 ANQGSEA. CDR3 nucleotide sequence: TGCAGCGTACGGACAGGGTCTGATGGCTACACCTTC. Translation: CSVRTGSDGYTF.

The chain joins TRBV10-1 to TRBJ2-2, with D unresolved. The CDR3 contains 13 residues. From germline, CDR1 is WNHNN and CDR2 SYGVQD (reference sequence). V was pared by 2 bases and J by 7 bases, with 8 bases between. The CDR3 here is CASSELIDGELFF. Written as DNA, the CDR3 is TGCGCCAGCAGTGAGCTTATAGACGGGGAGCTGTTTTTT.

The V and J genes are TRBV19 and TRBJ1-4; 9 nucleotides match TRBD1. CDR3 length: 15 amino acids. The V segment lost 10 bases and the J segment 3 bases; nucleotides outside the gene matches: 9. Per germline, CDR1 LNHDA and CDR2 SQIVND (reference sequence). CDR3 sequence reads: CATAGTGKANEKLFF. The CDR3 nucleotides are TGTGCCACCGCCGGGACAGGGAAGGCTAATGAAAAACTGTTTTTT.

The chain recombines TRBV29-1 with TRBJ2-1, with 16 bases that match TRBD2. The germline V gene has CDR1 SQVTM and CDR2 ANQGSEA. The CDR3 extends over 15 amino acids. The V and J ends lost 6 bases and 10 bases, in that order; junction bases with no gene match: 9. CDR3 nucleotide sequence: TGCAGCGTCGGGGGACTAGCGGGAGGGATACGGGAGCAGTTCTTC. Translated, it gives CSVGGLAGGIREQFF.

The CDR3 loop reads CASMTSGIYNEQFF. The CDR3 DNA follows: TGTGCCAGCATGACTAGCGGGATCTACAATGAGCAGTTCTTC. The chain recombines TRBV28 with TRBJ2-1; the match to TRBD2 covers 11 bases. Germline-derived CDR1 and CDR2 are MDHEN and SYDVKM. The trim removed 7 bases at V and 3 bases at J, leaving 2 bases unmatched. CDR3 length: 14 amino acids. The variable domain in full, completed from reference TRBV28 and TRBJ2-1, reads DVKVTQSSRYLVKRTGEKVFLECVQDMDHENMFWYRQDPGLGLRLIYFSYDVKMKEKGDIPEGYSVSREKKERFSLILESASTNQTSMYLCASMTSGIYNEQFFGPGTRLTVL.

The rearrangement links TRBV18 to TRBJ1-2; 7 bases fit TRBD1. The CDR3 loop spans 16 amino acids. V trimming: 0 bases; J trimming: 0 bases; junction bases outside the gene matches: 4. Germline CDR1 reads KGHSH; CDR2 reads LQKENI. The CDR3 is CASSPPNRGSNYGYTF. DNA of the CDR3: TGTGCCAGCTCACCACCGAACAGGGGCTCTAACTATGGCTACACCTTC.